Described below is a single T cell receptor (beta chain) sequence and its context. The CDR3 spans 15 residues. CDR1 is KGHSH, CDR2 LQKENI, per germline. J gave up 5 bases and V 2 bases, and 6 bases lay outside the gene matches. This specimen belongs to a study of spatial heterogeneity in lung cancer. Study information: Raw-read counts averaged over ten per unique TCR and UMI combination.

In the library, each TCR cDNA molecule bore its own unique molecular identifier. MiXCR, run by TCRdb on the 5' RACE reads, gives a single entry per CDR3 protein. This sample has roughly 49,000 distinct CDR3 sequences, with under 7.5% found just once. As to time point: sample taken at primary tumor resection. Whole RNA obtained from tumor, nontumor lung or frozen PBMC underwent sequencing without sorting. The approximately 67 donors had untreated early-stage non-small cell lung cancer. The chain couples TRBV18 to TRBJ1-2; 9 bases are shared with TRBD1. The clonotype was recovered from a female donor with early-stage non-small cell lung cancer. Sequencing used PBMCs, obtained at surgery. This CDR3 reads CASSPTGDRVYGYTF. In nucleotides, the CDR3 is TGTGCCAGCTCACCAACCGGGGACAGGGTGTATGGCTACACCTTC.